A selection of T cell receptor beta chains follows, all from one sample in a study of cytomegalovirus exposure and HLA in healthy donors. Assay used: immunoSEQ multiplex PCR; TCRdb lists only in-frame clones, some missing. The sample holds some 120,000 clones, more than 80% seen once. The specimen was PBMCs. The receptors here all came from a man aged 25-45 years in good health and CMV-seropositive. The CDR3 runs from the conserved cysteine through the conserved F or W. A D gene is named only where the DNA matches it firmly. Rows give clone size only sometimes, using once, few, many, or a class for an expanded clone.

d_call | clone_size | j_call | v_call | cdr3_nt | cdr3_aa
- | - | TRBJ1-2 | TRBV9 | TGTGCCAGCAGCGTCCAGGATACAGCTGGCTATGGCTACACCTTC | CASSVQDTAGYGYTF
- | - | TRBJ1-1 | TRBV6-1 | TGTGCCAGCAGTCCGAGGCCGACAGGGAACACTGAAGCTTTCTTT | CASSPRPTGNTEAFF
- | once | TRBJ1-6 | TRBV25-1 | TGTGCCAGCAGTGCTCCCGATGGTGGGGCTACACCCCTCCACTTT | CASSAPDGGATPLHF
- | once | TRBJ2-7 | TRBV2 | TGTGCCAGCAGTGAGGAGTTAGATTCCTACGAGCAGTACTTC | CASSEELDSYEQYF
- | - | TRBJ1-3 | TRBV18 | TGTGCCAGCTCACTGAGACAGGGAAACACCATATATTTT | CASSLRQGNTIYF
- | - | TRBJ1-1 | TRBV7-9 | TGTGCCAGCAGAACAGGGAACACTGAAGCTTTCTTT | CASRTGNTEAFF
- | - | TRBJ2-7 | TRBV5-1 | TGCGCCAGCAGCTTGTCTACCGGGGGGCGTTCGGCCTACGAGCAGTACTTC | CASSLSTGGRSAYEQYF
- | few | TRBJ2-1 | TRBV5-1 | TGCGCCAGCAGCTTGAGGTCAGGGTACAATGAGCAGTTCTTC | CASSLRSGYNEQFF
- | - | TRBJ2-6 | TRBV27 | TGTGCCAGCAGTTTAGCAGCGAGCTCTGGGGCCAACGTCCTGACTTTC | CASSLAASSGANVLTF
- | - | TRBJ1-6 | TRBV6-5 | TGTGCCAGCAGTTACGAGGCAGTTTTGAATTCACCCCTCCACTTT | CASSYEAVLNSPLHF
- | - | TRBJ1-1 | TRBV4-1 | TGCGCCAGCAGCCCTACCTCGGGCCTCCCAGGGGAAGCTTTCTTT | CASSPTSGLPGEAFF
TRBD2 | - | TRBJ2-2 | TRBV2 | TGTGCCAGCAGTGTGAGGCTAGCGGGGGGGAACACCGGGGAGCTGTTTTTT | CASSVRLAGGNTGELFF
TRBD2 | - | TRBJ2-3 | TRBV5-6 | TGTGCCAGCAGCTCACTAGCGGGGGTAGATACGCAGTATTTT | CASSSLAGVDTQYF
- | few | TRBJ1-5 | TRBV7-2 | TGTGCCAGCAGCGCTGGACAGACGCAGCCCCAGCATTTT | CASSAGQTQPQHF
TRBD1 | - | TRBJ2-2 | TRBV19 | TGTGCCAGTAGTAGGTTCGGGACAGACACCGGGGAGCTGTTTTTT | CASSRFGTDTGELFF
TRBD2 | - | TRBJ2-7 | TRBV6-6 | TGTGCCAGCAGATCCGGGACTAGGGGTCTCGAGCAGTACTTC | CASRSGTRGLEQYF
- | - | TRBJ2-7 | TRBV7-8 | TGTGCCAGCGCAACTAGTACCACCTACGAGCAGTACTTC | CASATSTTYEQYF
- | - | TRBJ1-3 | TRBV4-1 | TGCGCCAGCAGCCAAGAAGCTAGTAGGGGATGGGGAAACACCATATATTTT | CASSQEASRGWGNTIYF
TRBD1 | few | TRBJ1-1 | TRBV10-3 | TGTGCCATCAGCAACCACAGGGGAAGTACTGAAGCTTTCTTT | CAISNHRGSTEAFF
- | - | TRBJ2-7 | TRBV4-1 | TGCGCCAGCAGCCAGCTCCCGTCCCCGGGGTTCTCCTACGAGCAGTACTTC | CASSQLPSPGFSYEQYF
- | - | TRBJ2-7 | TRBV5-6 | TGTGCCAGCAGCTTAAACTCCCACGAGCAGTACTTC | CASSLNSHEQYF
TRBD1 | - | TRBJ2-2 | TRBV2 | TGTGCCAGCAGTGATCTCGGGACAGGGGTTACCTGGGAGCTGTTTTTT | CASSDLGTGVTWELFF
- | - | TRBJ2-1 | TRBV7-2 | TGTGCCAGCAGCTTAAGGTCGGCGGGGTTACGAAACAATGAGCAGTTCTTC | CASSLRSAGLRNNEQFF
TRBD1 | - | TRBJ1-4 | TRBV5-1 | TGCGCCAGCAGCTTGGGACAGGGGGCAGCTAATGAAAAACTGTTTTTT | CASSLGQGAANEKLFF
TRBD2 | - | TRBJ2-3 | TRBV9 | TGTGCCAGCAGCTCATCCCCGGGACTAGCGGGGGCGGCGGATACGCAGTATTTT | CASSSSPGLAGAADTQYF
- | once | TRBJ2-2 | TRBV6-1 | TGTGCCAGCAGTGTGGGAGTGGGTGAGGCCGGGGAGCTGTTTTTT | CASSVGVGEAGELFF